The 6 T cell receptor beta chains below come from one sample, sequenced in a study of T cells after yellow fever vaccination (dated by TCRdb to about 2019). Library preparation employed 5' RACE. The sequencing machine was an Illumina NovaSeq 6000. TCRdb ran its own pipeline on the public reads, namely fastp trimming at Q25 and MiXCR clone calling, and kept in-frame beta chains. For every CDR3 protein sequence, its rows merge into one entry that carries the most common genes and DNA. This sample holds 100,000 to 150,000 distinct CDR3 sequences; more than 7.5% were observed only once. The ten largest clones represent 40% of the sample. What the treatment or condition label conveys for this sample: live attenuated yellow fever vaccine strain. The sequencing used CD8+ T cells sorted from PBMCs, collected on the day of the yellow fever booster vaccination. Receptors were obtained from a man between 18 and 35 years old who received the YFV17D yellow fever vaccine.

This clonotype turned up a few times. This chain links TRBV20-1 with TRBJ1-2; no definite D call. The germline gives CDR1 DFQATT, CDR2 SNEGSKA (reference sequence). V was clipped by 5 bases and J by 7 bases, with 5 bases between them. The CDR3 contains 9 residues. For the CDR3, the DNA is TGCAGTGCTCCGGCTGGCTACACCTTC. Its translation is CSAPAGYTF.

The V gene is TRBV7-8, the J gene TRBJ2-6; weak D call: TRBD1 (6 bases). The CDR3 consists of 17 residues. The germline V gene has CDR1 SGHVS and CDR2 FQNEAQ. Trimming shortened V by 1 base and J by 2 bases, and 12 bases separated the two germline ends. CDR3 nucleotides: TGTGCCAGCAGCTTAGTTACAGGGCTAACTGGGGCCAACGTCCTGACTTTC. The encoded protein is CASSLVTGLTGANVLTF. Full variable domain (outside the CDR3, taken from reference TRBV7-8 and TRBJ2-6): GAGVSQSPRYKVAKRGQDVALRCDPISGHVSLFWYQQALGQGPEFLTYFQNEAQLDKSGLPSDRFFAERPEGSVSTLKIQRTQQEDSAVYLCASSLVTGLTGANVLTFGAGSRLTVL.

This clonotype was found a few times. This sequence joins TRBV7-9 and TRBJ2-3; perhaps TRBD2 as D (5 bases). The CDR3 extends over 15 amino acids. Germline V gives CDR1 SEHNR, CDR2 FQNEAQ (reference sequence). With 6 bases removed from V and 0 bases from J, the gap between germline ends came to 13 bases. CDR3 in amino acids: CASSSGGASTDTQYF. The CDR3 region has the DNA TGTGCCAGCAGTTCCGGAGGAGCTAGCACAGATACGCAGTATTTT.

This clonotype has just a few counts. The chain uses TRBV29-1 and TRBJ2-2; a possible D gene is TRBD1 (6 bases). CDR3 length: 14 residues. Germline values: CDR1 SQVTM, CDR2 ANQGSEA. V lost 3 bases to trimming and J lost 4 bases, with 12 bases between them. Here the CDR3 reads CSVDWGRGTGELFF. The CDR3 DNA reads as TGCAGCGTTGATTGGGGGCGCGGCACCGGGGAGCTGTTTTTT.

The CDR3 region has the DNA TGCAGTGCTAGAGACCCGTTCTTCGAGGATAACTACACCTTC. Protein product: CSARDPFFEDNYTF. The chain recombines TRBV20-1 with TRBJ1-2; D ambiguous. The ends were cut back, 0 bases at V and 10 bases at J, with 18 bases in the middle. Germline lookup yields CDR1 DFQATT and CDR2 SNEGSKA (reference sequence). CDR3 length: 14 residues.

The J gene is TRBJ2-7, the V gene TRBV7-2, with TRBD1 matching 8 bases. The V and J ends lost 5 bases and 4 bases, in that order; junction bases with no gene match: 7. CDR1 SGHTA and CDR2 FQGNSA come from the germline V gene. The CDR3 loop spans 14 amino acids. The CDR3 loop is CASSPRDRRYEQYF. CDR3 nucleotides: TGTGCCAGCAGCCCCCGGGACAGGAGATACGAGCAGTACTTC.